This TCR beta chain stems from a study of shared clonotypes between healthy human individuals. Germline CDR1 is SGHRS and CDR2 is YFSETQ. V lost 0 bases, J lost 2 bases, and 2 bases stayed unmatched. The CDR3 covers 15 residues. Some clones are missing from TCRdb's copy, which holds only in-frame ones; the method was immunoSEQ multiplex PCR. The table shows more than 2,000,000 clones, with over 85% occurring only once. Note on this clone: Antigen specificity is unknown.

General study points: The generation probabilities recorded for non-shared clonotypes fell below those of clonotypes shared by all four donors.

The chain employs TRBV5-1 and TRBJ2-3; 8 positions match TRBD1. The clonotype comes from a man between 18 and 35 years old in good health. Some clones in this sample may be carry-over from other donors' samples. The sequencing input was naive CD4+ T cells from PBMCs. Described subset: CD45RA+ positively selected. The CDR3 loop reads CASSLETGDTDTQYF. In DNA form, the CDR3 reads TGCGCCAGCAGCTTGGAGACAGGGGACACAGATACGCAGTATTTT.